This record concerns one T cell receptor beta chain sequence. Its target is unknown. The CDR3 has 15 residues. Germline values: CDR1 ENHRY, CDR2 SYGVKD. V gave up 2 bases and J gave up 0 bases, with 8 bases separating them. The entry originates in a study of regulatory dendritic cells for organ transplantation. Naive CD45RA+ and memory CD45RO+ CD4+ or CD8+ T cells were FACS-sorted. Only in-frame clones appear in the TCRdb table, and some are missing; sequencing was by immunoSEQ multiplex PCR. The repertoire holds 20,000 to 25,000 clones, with 70% to 80% as singletons. General study points: Of resting T cell subsets, memory CD8+ had the most alloreactive clonotypes. Regulatory dendritic cells appeared to expand memory CD8+ clones less than mature ones. Memory T cells were less diverse than naive, with memory CD8+ most oligoclonal.

This sequence joins TRBV10-3 and TRBJ2-1, with D tentatively TRBD1 (5 bases). This receptor was identified in a human donor in good health. Sequencing was done on a sample of memory CD4+ T cells from blood. The subset here: CD45RO+ memory T cells. The DNA of the CDR3 is TGTGCCATCAGTGAGCACACAGGCTCCTACAATGAGCAGTTCTTC. This gives the protein CAISEHTGSYNEQFF.